This entry lists 7 T cell receptor beta chains sequenced from one sample in a study of blood T cell repertoires in COVID-19. Libraries were prepared by immunoSEQ multiplex PCR; TCRdb keeps only in-frame clonotypes and omits some of them. The data contain under 200,000 clones, more than 75% of them singletons. Sequences were obtained from peripheral blood. The receptors were gathered from a woman aged 45-60 years with COVID-19, enrolled during active disease.

The rearrangement joins TRBV7-9 to TRBJ1-2; 7 positions match TRBD1. Trimming removed 3 bases from V and 3 bases from J; junction bases left unmatched: 7. Germline V gene lookup returns CDR1 SEHNR and CDR2 FQNEAQ (reference sequence). The CDR3 length is 15 residues. In nucleotides, the CDR3 is TGTGCCAGCAGCTTGTTCCAGGGGGTTGACTATGGCTACACCTTC. It is translated as CASSLFQGVDYGYTF.

The rearrangement uses TRBV6-1 and TRBJ1-1; TRBD1 might be the D (6 bases). The CDR3 covers 13 residues. Germline loops: CDR1 MNHNS, CDR2 SASEGT. Trimming pared 2 bases from V and 4 bases from J, leaving 8 bases between. This CDR3 is CASSEIRGTEAFF. The DNA for the CDR3 is TGTGCCAGCAGTGAAATCAGGGGCACTGAAGCTTTCTTT.

As DNA, the CDR3 is TGTGCCAGCAGCTTTAGCGGGGGGGCCGCCTACAATGAGCAGTTCTTC. This gives the protein CASSFSGGAAYNEQFF. V and J are TRBV13 and TRBJ2-1; 11 bases map to TRBD2. The CDR3 totals 16 residues. The ends lost 3 bases at V and 2 bases at J; junction bases unmatched: 3. The germline V gene encodes CDR1 PRHDT and CDR2 FYEKMQ (reference sequence).

This chain joins TRBV30 and TRBJ1-1; D might be TRBD1 (6 bases). Trimming took off 3 bases at V and 1 base at J, with 9 bases between the two ends. Looked up from germline, CDR1 is GTSNPN and CDR2 is SVGIG (reference sequence). The CDR3 contains 13 residues. The chain's CDR3 is CAWSLQGNTEAFF. The CDR3 bases are TGTGCCTGGAGCTTACAGGGGAACACTGAAGCTTTCTTT. The complete variable domain, with remaining parts taken from reference TRBV30 and TRBJ1-1, reads SQTIHQWPATLVQPVGSPLSLECTVEGTSNPNLYWYRQAAGRGLQLLFYSVGIGQISSEVPQNLSASRPQDRQFILSSKKLLLSDSGFYLCAWSLQGNTEAFFGQGTRLTVV.

This chain connects TRBV7-9 to TRBJ2-7, with TRBD1 matching over 7 bases. Trimming cost V 3 bases and J 4 bases; bases outside gene matches: 9. This CDR3 comprises 15 residues. Germline CDR1 and CDR2: SEHNR and FQNEAQ (reference sequence). CDR3 residues: CASSFDRQGSYEQYF. CDR3 nucleotide sequence: TGTGCCAGCAGCTTCGATAGACAGGGATCTTACGAGCAGTACTTC.

This sequence joins TRBV4-1 and TRBJ2-7, with 7 nucleotides matching TRBD2. The CDR3 covers 15 residues. Germline CDR1 and CDR2: MGHRA and YSYEKL. The V and J ends lost 4 bases and 2 bases, in that order; junction bases with no gene match: 8. The chain's CDR3 is CASSPISGLAYEQYF. CDR3 DNA sequence: TGCGCCAGCAGCCCAATTAGCGGACTAGCCTACGAGCAGTACTTC.

The chain uses TRBV28 and TRBJ2-5; 9 bases agree with TRBD2. The germline CDR1 and CDR2 sequences are MDHEN and SYDVKM. Unmatched junction bases numbered 4, after V lost 3 bases and J lost 2 bases. CDR3 size: 15 residues. The CDR3 DNA is TGTGCCAGCAGTTTTAGTCTAGCGGGGCAAGAGACCCAGTACTTC. Translation gives CASSFSLAGQETQYF.